This T cell receptor (beta chain) comes out of a study of breast tumors, draining lymph nodes, adjacent tissues (dated by TCRdb to about 2016). Context from the whole study: TCR beta repertoires were compared across tumor, adjacent nontumor tissue and axillary lymph nodes obtained from breast cancer patients. The study aimed to assess the relationships and possible T-cell exchange between tumor, surrounding tissue and draining lymph node repertoires in human breast cancer.

The investigation overall reported the following: The conclusion that tumor T cells originate in lymph nodes was framed as consistent with a hypothesis rather than directly demonstrated. Tumors showed preferential V and J gene usage, and their T-cell repertoire diversity fell below that of lymph nodes yet above that of nontumor tissue. The similarity between tumor and nontumor tissue repertoires was significantly greater in luminal-like breast cancer than in basal-like breast cancer. The data were judged consistent with most tumor T cells deriving from the lymph node and then expanding within tumor tissue.

Turning to this clonotype: What antigen it recognizes has not been identified. It has no much larger one-base neighbor in the sample; base qualities were not kept.

Sequencing was carried out with an Illumina HiSeq 2000. TCR beta chain libraries were generated through multiplex PCR amplification. High-throughput sequencing was used to analyze the amplified TCR beta chain products. TCRdb applied fastp at Q25 and MiXCR to the public reads, then kept only in-frame beta chains. Under each unique CDR3 protein, matching rows form one entry showing the most common genes and DNA. Present in this sample are over 250,000 distinct CDR3 sequences, roughly 31% of which were seen just once. Around 1.1% of the sample lies in the top ten. The axillary draining lymph nodes of breast cancer patients were the source of the lymph node samples. V is pared back by 5 bases and J by 7 bases, with 25 bases lying between the germline termini. The CDR3, cysteine through phenylalanine, is 17 amino acids long. Only CDR3 DNA remains: 51 bases, in frame from the first base.

The V and J genes are TRBV12-3 or TRBV12-4 and TRBJ2-3; the D gene could be either TRBD1 or TRBD2, each agreeing at 5 bases. The specimen was axillary lymph node tissue. The sequence was collected from a female donor with breast cancer. Some clones in this sample may be carry-over from other donors' samples. The CDR3 sequence is CASSARRDGASPNTQYF. DNA sequence: TGTGCCAGCAGTGCTAGACGGGACGGGGCGTCTCCTAATACGCAGTATTTT.